The next 16 T cell receptor beta chains were all read from a single sample in a study of blood T cell repertoires in COVID-19. Generated by immunoSEQ multiplex PCR, the TCRdb table keeps only in-frame clones and is missing some. This sample has 200,000 or so clones, with 87% found just once. The sequenced sample consisted of PBMCs or T cells enriched from blood (not recorded which). These receptors were taken from a man aged 25-45 years who had recovered from COVID-19.

The chain is built from TRBV10-3 and TRBJ2-5, with 9 bases identical to TRBD2. The CDR3 totals 15 residues. Germline assignment: CDR1 ENHRY and CDR2 SYGVKD. The V and J ends lost 3 bases and 1 base, in that order; junction bases with no gene match: 3. This CDR3 is CAISEQTSGQETQYF. The CDR3 nucleotides read TGTGCCATCAGTGAACAGACTAGCGGCCAAGAGACCCAGTACTTC.

The rearrangement links TRBV30 to TRBJ2-5; D is possibly TRBD2 (6 bases). V was shortened by 5 bases and J by 7 bases, with 17 bases between the two germline ends. The CDR3 runs 13 residues. Per germline, CDR1 GTSNPN and CDR2 SVGIG (reference sequence). The CDR3 protein is CAWSAGGVVTQYF. CDR3 coding DNA: TGTGCCTGGTCGGCAGGCGGGGTAGTGACCCAGTACTTC. Full variable domain (rest looked up from reference TRBV30 and TRBJ2-5): SQTIHQWPATLVQPVGSPLSLECTVEGTSNPNLYWYRQAAGRGLQLLFYSVGIGQISSEVPQNLSASRPQDRQFILSSKKLLLSDSGFYLCAWSAGGVVTQYFGPGTRLLVL.

The rearrangement joins TRBV5-1 to TRBJ2-3; 12 bases match TRBD2. Germline trimming cut 4 bases from V and 2 bases from J; bases unmatched to any gene: 14. The CDR3 has 19 amino acids. In germline, CDR1 is SGHRS, CDR2 YFSETQ. CDR3 protein: CASSPLPWTSGMITDTQYF. For the CDR3, the DNA is TGCGCCAGCAGCCCTTTACCCTGGACTAGCGGGATGATCACAGATACGCAGTATTTT.

J is TRBJ1-2 and V is TRBV30; the D gene is possibly TRBD1 (5 bases). The CDR3 is 11 residues long. The germline gives CDR1 GTSNPN, CDR2 SVGIG (reference sequence). V was trimmed by 2 bases and J by 6 bases, leaving 7 bases between them. The CDR3 DNA reads as TGTGCCTGGAGTCAAGGGGATGGCTACACCTTC. Translated: CAWSQGDGYTF.

The rearrangement links TRBV2 to TRBJ1-4, with D possibly matching TRBD1 (5 bases). Trimming cost V 5 bases and J 2 bases, with 12 bases left between them. Germline V gene data show CDR1 as SNHLY and CDR2 as FYNNEI. This CDR3 has 15 residues. The CDR3 protein is CASSPNRPTNEKLFF. In DNA, the CDR3 is TGTGCCAGCAGTCCAAACAGGCCTACTAATGAAAAACTGTTTTTT.

The chain combines TRBV27 with TRBJ1-5; the match to TRBD1 covers 8 bases. CDR1 is MNHEY and CDR2 is SMNVEV in the germline V gene (reference sequence). With 4 bases clipped from V and 0 bases from J, the junction kept 2 bases outside the gene matches. The CDR3 totals 15 residues. The CDR3 is CASSSGQVSNQPQHF. The DNA of the CDR3 is TGTGCCAGCAGTTCGGGACAGGTTAGCAATCAGCCCCAGCATTTT.

This chain uses TRBV9 with TRBJ2-3, with D possibly matching TRBD2 (6 bases). Trimming removed 6 bases at V and 3 bases at J, with 14 bases between. Germline lookup yields CDR1 SGDLS and CDR2 YYNGEE. The CDR3 loop spans 14 amino acids. The CDR3 DNA reads TGTGCCAGCAACCTTCTGGGGGGTACAGATACGCAGTATTTT. Encoded protein: CASNLLGGTDTQYF.

The chain recombines TRBV10-3 with TRBJ1-1; a possible D gene is TRBD1 (5 bases). Germline values: CDR1 ENHRY, CDR2 SYGVKD. V was trimmed by 7 bases and J by 4 bases, leaving 19 bases between them. The length of the CDR3 is 15 residues. For the CDR3, the DNA is TGTGCCATCACCAGACTGGGGGGGGTGGCCACTGAAGCTTTCTTT. Its protein is CAITRLGGVATEAFF.

The rearrangement links TRBV15 to TRBJ1-5; D may be TRBD1 (6 bases). Germline V gene lookup returns CDR1 LNHNV and CDR2 YYDKDF (reference sequence). V lost 6 bases and J 0 bases, leaving 15 bases between the germline ends. The CDR3 has 16 amino acids. The CDR3 is CATSQGPPNSNQPQHF. The CDR3, as DNA: TGTGCCACCAGTCAGGGGCCGCCCAATAGCAATCAGCCCCAGCATTTT. Variable domain in full (rest from reference TRBV15 and TRBJ1-5): DAMVIQNPRYQVTQFGKPVTLSCSQTLNHNVMYWYQQKSSQAPKLLFHYYDKDFNNEADTPDNFQSRRPNTSFCFLDIRSPGLGDTAMYLCATSQGPPNSNQPQHFGDGTRLSIL.

The chain recombines TRBV27 with TRBJ2-5, with 8 bases aligning to TRBD2. The germline V gene has CDR1 MNHEY and CDR2 SMNVEV (reference sequence). The CDR3 totals 19 residues. V shed 5 bases and J 0 bases; nucleotides not matched to a gene: 17. This CDR3 is CASSTGTDVSGVHQETQYF. The CDR3 DNA sequence: TGTGCCAGCAGTACTGGGACGGACGTTAGCGGGGTACACCAAGAGACCCAGTACTTC.

This clone was found a few times. V usage is TRBV30 and J usage is TRBJ2-1; 9 bases match TRBD2. The CDR3 runs to 15 residues. V was clipped by 2 bases and J by 8 bases; unmatched bases: 10. Germline V lookup: CDR1 GTSNPN, CDR2 SVGIG (reference sequence). The CDR3: CAWSKTSGFTHEQFF. The DNA of the CDR3 is TGTGCCTGGAGTAAGACTAGCGGCTTCACTCATGAGCAGTTCTTC.

The rearrangement uses TRBV5-1 and TRBJ2-7; 15 bases map to TRBD2. There are 15 residues in the CDR3. The J segment lost 7 bases and the V segment lost 4 bases, leaving 6 bases of the junction unmatched. In germline, CDR1 is SGHRS, CDR2 YFSETQ. CDR3 amino acids: CASSTGLAGGEEQYF. The CDR3 DNA reads as TGCGCCAGCAGCACCGGACTAGCGGGAGGGGAAGAGCAGTACTTC.

The chain joins TRBV2 to TRBJ2-3; D is unresolved. The V and J ends lost 7 bases and 2 bases respectively, with 10 bases between them. Germline V gives CDR1 SNHLY, CDR2 FYNNEI. The length of the CDR3 is 13 residues. The CDR3 is CASIYIVTDTQYF. The CDR3 coding sequence is TGTGCCAGCATATACATCGTCACAGATACGCAGTATTTT.

The CDR3 reads CSAGADNTF. The CDR3 coding sequence is TGCAGTGCTGGGGCGGACAACACCTTC. The chain couples TRBV20-1 to TRBJ1-2, with a possible D match to TRBD1 (5 bases). The CDR3 totals 9 residues. The V end was cut by 5 bases, the J end by 12 bases, with 10 bases between. CDR1 is DFQATT, CDR2 SNEGSKA, per germline (reference sequence).

The V and J genes are TRBV4-1 and TRBJ1-1; 8 bases line up with TRBD1. Germline assignment: CDR1 MGHRA and CDR2 YSYEKL. The CDR3 consists of 18 residues. Germline trimming cut 1 base from V and 1 base from J; bases unmatched to any gene: 11. CDR3 in DNA: TGCGCCAGCAGCCAAGGGAACGACAGGGGAGCAACGAACACTGAAGCTTTCTTT. Protein sequence: CASSQGNDRGATNTEAFF.

The genes are TRBV7-2 and TRBJ2-7; TRBD2 matches at 10 bases. Per the germline V gene, CDR1 is SGHTA and CDR2 is FQGNSA. This CDR3 contains 14 residues. Trimming took 1 base from V and 7 from J; bases not matched to a gene: 4. The DNA of the CDR3 is TGTGCCAGCAGCTTAGTAGCGGGGGGAGGTGAGCAGTACTTC. Its translation is CASSLVAGGGEQYF.